This TCR beta chain was sequenced during a study of PD-L1 blockade in urothelial cancer. Only one count was recorded for this clone. Generated by immunoSEQ multiplex PCR, the TCRdb table keeps only in-frame clones and is missing some. The sample includes 50,000 to 65,000 clones, approximately 86% of them seen just once. Trimming stripped 6 bases from V and 1 base from J, with 22 bases between. The germline V gene encodes CDR1 ENHRY and CDR2 SYGVKD. CDR3 size: 17 residues. The TCR originated in a man in his fifties or sixties with urothelial cancer. The chain joins TRBV10-3 to TRBJ2-7, with a weak D call TRBD1 (6 bases). Specimen: PBMCs, collected around atezolizumab (anti-PD-L1) treatment. CDR3 DNA sequence: TGTGCCATCAGGGCCGGGACAACTCTAAGCTTTTCCTACGAGCAGTACTTC. Its translation is CAIRAGTTLSFSYEQYF.